This entry lists 32 T cell receptor beta chains sequenced from one sample in a study of post-analysis software for immune sequencing data. The authors incorporated unique molecular identifiers into the TCR beta cDNA libraries. TCRdb ran MiXCR on the PCR reads and lists one entry per CDR3 protein. The table shows 740,000 or so distinct CDR3 sequences, with approximately 50% occurring only once. These TCRs' antigens remain unknown. General study points: In patients, four to six TRBV segments were more frequent than in controls, with TRBV5-6, TRBV5-1 and TRBV20-1 among them.

The sample was blood. The origin of the receptors is a girl between 5 and 17 years old with multiple sclerosis.

This clonotype appeared a few times. The chain employs TRBV29-1 and TRBJ2-1, with D tentatively TRBD1 (5 bases). CDR3 length: 14 residues. V was shortened by 4 bases and J by 4 bases, with 14 bases between the two germline ends. The germline V gene encodes CDR1 SQVTM and CDR2 ANQGSEA. This chain's CDR3 is CSVASNRKYNEQFF. In nucleotides, the CDR3 is TGCAGCGTTGCCTCTAACAGGAAATACAATGAGCAGTTCTTC.

The CDR3 DNA sequence: TGTGCCAGCAGCTCAAGTCAGCGGGAGCCCCACAATGAGCAGTTCTTC. Residues: CASSSSQREPHNEQFF. The chain joins TRBV7-8 to TRBJ2-1; the match to TRBD2 covers 8 bases. Germline V gives CDR1 SGHVS, CDR2 FQNEAQ. CDR3 length: 16 residues. Trimming cost V 4 bases and J 5 bases; bases outside gene matches: 10.

J is TRBJ1-6 and V is TRBV15, with D tentatively TRBD1 (6 bases). Trimming stripped 1 base from V and 10 bases from J, with 17 bases between. CDR1 LNHNV and CDR2 YYDKDF come from the germline V gene (reference sequence). The length of the CDR3 is 16 residues. Here the CDR3 reads CATSRGRGAVGSPLHF. The CDR3 region has the DNA TGTGCCACCAGCAGAGGCCGGGGGGCAGTTGGCTCACCCCTCCACTTT.

Only a few counts were recorded for this clonotype. This chain connects TRBV20-1 to TRBJ2-7, with TRBD2 matching over 13 bases. V was pared by 5 bases and J by 2 bases, with 3 bases of the junction left unmatched. The CDR3 loop spans 14 amino acids. Germline CDR1 and CDR2: DFQATT and SNEGSKA (reference sequence). The CDR3 DNA is TGCAGTGCTGGGACTAGCGGGACGCCCTACGAGCAGTACTTC. Translating gives CSAGTSGTPYEQYF.

The gene calls are TRBV20-1 and TRBJ2-5; weak D call: TRBD2 (5 bases). The J call may be in error: the DNA end matches TRBJ2-7 better. Germline V gene sequence: CDR1 DFQATT, CDR2 SNEGSKA (reference sequence). The CDR3 is 14 amino acids. The CDR3 DNA follows: TGCAGTGCTAGTAAGTTCTCTAGCATATCCGAGCAGTACTTC. Protein: CSASKFSSISEQYF.

In this sample, this clonotype turned up a few times. The V and J genes are TRBV7-3 and TRBJ2-1, with D perhaps being TRBD1 or TRBD2 (5 bases each). The germline CDR1 and CDR2 sequences are SGHTA and FQGTGA. V was trimmed by 3 bases and J by 8 bases, leaving 11 bases between them. The CDR3 contains 13 residues. The CDR3 loop reads CASSFGTFDEQFF. CDR3 in DNA: TGTGCCAGCAGCTTCGGGACCTTTGATGAGCAGTTCTTC.

The rearrangement links TRBV30 to TRBJ1-5; possibly TRBD1 for D (5 bases). Germline V gives CDR1 GTSNPN, CDR2 SVGIG (reference sequence). V lost 3 bases and J 0 bases, leaving 18 bases between the germline ends. This CDR3 spans 17 amino acids. The CDR3 protein is CAWRSKDTVNSNQPQHF. CDR3 coding DNA: TGTGCCTGGAGATCGAAGGACACAGTAAATAGCAATCAGCCCCAGCATTTT.

This clonotype was seen a handful of times. This sequence joins TRBV6-5 and TRBJ2-7; TRBD1 matches 9 bases. With V trimmed by 6 bases and J by 5 bases, 11 bases remained unmatched. Per germline, CDR1 MNHEY and CDR2 SVGAGI. The CDR3 consists of 15 residues. This chain's CDR3 is CASSWDTTGGHEQYF. DNA for the CDR3: TGTGCCAGCAGCTGGGACACGACAGGGGGTCACGAGCAGTACTTC.

This chain links TRBV27 with TRBJ2-3; TRBD1 matches at 9 bases. J was trimmed by 0 bases and V by 6 bases; bases with no gene match: 13. Germline assignment: CDR1 MNHEY and CDR2 SMNVEV (reference sequence). There are 18 residues in the CDR3. In nucleotides, the CDR3 is TGTGCCAGCAGCTCGGGACAGGGACCTCTCTCTAGCACAGATACGCAGTATTTT. Protein sequence: CASSSGQGPLSSTDTQYF.

This chain uses TRBV29-1 with TRBJ1-2; no clear D. V was cut by 2 bases and J by 7 bases, with 17 bases left in between. The CDR3 is 14 amino acids. Germline V gene lookup returns CDR1 SQVTM and CDR2 ANQGSEA. The chain's CDR3 is CSVERRLNLVGYTF. In nucleotides, the CDR3 is TGCAGCGTTGAACGGCGCTTGAATTTGGTTGGCTACACCTTC.

The chain joins TRBV12-3 or TRBV12-4 to TRBJ1-4, with D uncertain. The CDR3 extends over 14 amino acids. Trimming stripped 6 bases from V and 4 bases from J, with 12 bases between. CDR3 bases: TGTGCCAGCAGCCCAGCCTGGTTTAATGAAAAACTGTTTTTT. It encodes CASSPAWFNEKLFF.

This sequence joins TRBV7-6 and TRBJ2-4; TRBD1 might be the D (5 bases). The end of the DNA fits TRBJ2-7 better, so the J call may be wrong. Germline CDR1 and CDR2: SGHVS and FNYEAQ. This CDR3 comprises 12 residues. The CDR3 DNA sequence: TGTGCCAGCAGTGACAGATTCTACGAGCAGTACTTC. Protein sequence: CASSDRFYEQYF.

About this clonotype: The junction shows a germline mismatch at one end, possibly a read error. This chain joins TRBV20-1 and TRBJ2-7, with 7 bases lining up with TRBD1. The J call may be incorrect, as the DNA end agrees better with TRBJ2-5. The germline CDR1 and CDR2 sequences are DFQATT and SNEGSKA (reference sequence). This CDR3 has 14 amino acids. The CDR3 DNA reads as TGCTGTGCTAGAGGAGACAGGGCGATGGAGACCCAGTACTTC. Translating it yields CCARGDRAMETQYF.

The J gene is TRBJ2-5, the V gene TRBV7-2, with D possibly matching TRBD2 (5 bases). Per the germline V gene, CDR1 is SGHTA and CDR2 is FQGNSA. Deletions cut 7 bases from V and 6 bases from J, with 12 bases between. There are 12 residues in the CDR3. The CDR3 nucleotides are TGTGCCAGCAACTCATACGGGAAGACCCAGTACTTC. Translating gives CASNSYGKTQYF.

This clonotype was recorded a few times. A much larger clone sits a single nucleotide away, making a read error possible. The CDR3 DNA follows: TGCAGTGCTAGAGGGGACAGGGGCTACGAGCAGTACTTC. The encoded protein is CSARGDRGYEQYF. This chain joins TRBV20-1 and TRBJ2-7; TRBD1 matches 10 bases. CDR1 DFQATT and CDR2 SNEGSKA come from the germline V gene (reference sequence). CDR3 length equals 13 residues. Trimming cost V 1 base and J 3 bases; bases outside gene matches: 0.

The chain has TRBV4-1 and TRBJ2-7; the match to TRBD2 covers 15 bases. The V gene end was trimmed by 1 base and the J gene end by 7 bases; junction bases not matched to a gene: 5. CDR1 is MGHRA and CDR2 is YSYEKL in the germline V gene. CDR3 length equals 16 residues. The CDR3 DNA is TGCGCCAGCAGCCAAGGGACTAGCGGGGGGGCTGGGGAGCAGTACTTC. The encoded protein is CASSQGTSGGAGEQYF.

This chain links TRBV20-1 with TRBJ2-4; D possibly matches TRBD1 or TRBD2 (6 bases each). The CDR3 covers 19 residues. Looked up from germline, CDR1 is DFQATT and CDR2 is SNEGSKA (reference sequence). Trimming left V 6 bases short and J 0 bases short, with 27 bases between. Here the CDR3 reads CSAHRDYRLGQKAKNIQYF. Written as DNA, the CDR3 is TGCAGTGCACACCGAGACTACAGACTAGGACAGAAAGCCAAAAACATTCAGTACTTC.

This chain connects TRBV19 to TRBJ2-3, with 9 bases aligning to TRBD1. Germline trimming cut 7 bases from V and 1 base from J; bases unmatched to any gene: 3. Germline CDR1 LNHDA, CDR2 SQIVND (reference sequence). The CDR3 is 14 residues long. CDR3 sequence reads: CASTRTGGTDTQYF. The CDR3 nucleotides read TGTGCCAGTACCCGGACAGGGGGCACAGATACGCAGTATTTT.

This clonotype has just a few counts. CDR3: CASSRTSGSNNEQFF. CDR3 sequence (DNA): TGTGCCAGCAGCCGGACTAGCGGGAGCAACAATGAGCAGTTCTTC. The chain has TRBV14 and TRBJ2-1; TRBD2 agrees at 13 bases. V shed 4 bases and J 5 bases; nucleotides not matched to a gene: 2. Germline V gene lookup returns CDR1 SGHDN and CDR2 FVKESK. The CDR3 consists of 15 residues.

As regards this clonotype: This CDR3 fails to terminate in the conserved phenylalanine or tryptophan, so it likely reflects a read error. The chain joins TRBV29-1 to TRBJ2-1; D not resolved. V shed 6 bases and J shed 9 bases, with 12 bases lying between them. The germline V gene encodes CDR1 SQVTM and CDR2 ANQGSEA. The CDR3 contains 11 residues. The CDR3 here is CSVVSRPEQFC. Here the CDR3 DNA reads TGCAGCGTCGTATCTCGGCCTGAGCAGTTCTGC.

This clonotype was picked up a small number of times. The chain links TRBV3-1 to TRBJ2-4; D is ambiguous. The DNA end is more similar to TRBJ2-7, so the J call may be wrong. The germline V gene encodes CDR1 LGHDT and CDR2 YNNKEL (reference sequence). The CDR3 is 16 residues long. The CDR3 is CASSQEGSRPSYEQYF. Here the CDR3 DNA reads TGTGCCAGCAGCCAAGAGGGCAGTAGGCCAAGCTACGAGCAGTACTTC.

The rearrangement links TRBV7-9 to TRBJ2-4; D uncertain. The J call is doubtful: the DNA matches TRBJ2-7 better. The CDR3 contains 14 residues. Germline CDR1 and CDR2: SEHNR and FQNEAQ (reference sequence). The CDR3 DNA is TGTGCCAGCAGCTTAGCACACAGACCATACGAGCAGTACTTC. Its protein is CASSLAHRPYEQYF.

As regards this clonotype: The junction does not match germline at one end; this may be a read error. V and J are TRBV6-1 and TRBJ1-1, with D hard to call. There are 13 residues in the CDR3. Germline values: CDR1 MNHNS, CDR2 SASEGT. CDR3 nucleotide sequence: TGTGCCAGCGACCAGGCTCCGAACACTGGAGCTTTCTTT. This translates into CASDQAPNTGAFF.

The chain uses TRBV5-1 and TRBJ2-5; D is ambiguous. The CDR3 runs to 14 residues. Trimming removed 8 bases from V and 0 bases from J, with 14 bases in between. Per germline, CDR1 SGHRS and CDR2 YFSETQ. CDR3 region: CASKSGVYQETQYF. The CDR3 DNA reads TGCGCCAGTAAATCGGGCGTGTACCAAGAGACCCAGTACTTC.

The chain is built from TRBV20-1 and TRBJ2-7, with 8 bases that match TRBD1. Germline V gene sequence: CDR1 DFQATT, CDR2 SNEGSKA (reference sequence). After removal of 6 bases from V and 3 bases from J, the junction contained 16 bases not matched to a gene. This CDR3 has 16 amino acids. DNA for the CDR3: TGCAGTGCCATGACTGACCCGGGACAGGTGGGCTACGAGCAGTACTTC. Protein: CSAMTDPGQVGYEQYF.

This clonotype appeared a few times. V is TRBV5-1 and J is TRBJ2-1, with D possibly being TRBD1 (5 bases). Germline CDR1 and CDR2: SGHRS and YFSETQ. Between the trimmed V and J ends, which lost 1 base and 0 bases, there was a span of 14 bases. This CDR3 is built from 17 residues. CDR3 in DNA: TGCGCCAGCAGCTTGCGGTCCAGGGTCATCTCCTACAATGAGCAGTTCTTC. It translates to CASSLRSRVISYNEQFF.

The J gene is TRBJ2-5, the V gene TRBV7-9, with 7 positions matching TRBD2. The V gene's germline CDR1 is SEHNR and CDR2 FQNEAQ (reference sequence). The CDR3 loop spans 17 amino acids. V was pared by 1 base and J by 11 bases, with 19 bases of the junction left unmatched. CDR3 in DNA: TGTGCCAGCAGCTTAGTAAGGCAGCGGGGACCTGATTGGGAGCAGTACTTC. Translation gives CASSLVRQRGPDWEQYF.

This clonotype was detected only a few times. The V call is TRBV9, the J call TRBJ2-4; TRBD1 matches at 10 bases. The J call is uncertain, as TRBJ2-5 better fits the DNA end. CDR3 length equals 18 residues. CDR1 and CDR2 (germline): SGDLS, YYNGEE. The CDR3, as DNA: TGTGCCAGCAGCGTAGGTTTGGGACAGGGGCACGGGGGCGAGACCCAGTACTTC. It is translated as CASSVGLGQGHGGETQYF.

There are a few counts of this clonotype. The chain employs TRBV5-1 and TRBJ2-1; 7 bases are shared with TRBD2. Unmatched junction bases numbered 10, after V lost 1 base and J lost 6 bases. CDR1 is SGHRS and CDR2 is YFSETQ in the germline V gene. The CDR3 length is 16 residues. CDR3 in amino acids: CASSLREGLVGNEQFF. CDR3 DNA: TGCGCCAGCAGCTTGAGGGAGGGGCTGGTCGGCAATGAGCAGTTCTTC.

V gene TRBV12-3 or TRBV12-4 combines with J gene TRBJ2-4; 10 bases map to TRBD2. CDR3 length: 18 amino acids. V shed 4 bases and J 1 base; nucleotides not matched to a gene: 10. CDR3 bases: TGTGCCAGCAGTTCCGGTCTAGCGGGAGTTCCGGCCAAAAACATTCAGTACTTC. Amino acid sequence: CASSSGLAGVPAKNIQYF.

V usage is TRBV9 and J usage is TRBJ2-3; the match to TRBD1 covers 12 bases. The CDR3 has 15 residues. The germline V gene encodes CDR1 SGDLS and CDR2 YYNGEE. With V trimmed by 6 bases and J by 5 bases, 7 bases remained unmatched. The CDR3 spells CASNSGTGGLDTQYF. In DNA, the CDR3 is TGTGCCAGCAACTCCGGGACAGGGGGCTTAGATACGCAGTATTTT.

CDR3 amino acids: CASSGEYTGELFF. In DNA, the CDR3 is TGTGCCAGCAGTGGGGAGTACACCGGGGAGCTGTTTTTT. The rearrangement joins TRBV2 to TRBJ2-2; TRBD2 might be the D (5 bases). The germline V gene has CDR1 SNHLY and CDR2 FYNNEI. This CDR3 has 13 amino acids. V was shortened by 4 bases and J by 3 bases, with 6 bases between the two germline ends. Full variable domain (missing parts from reference TRBV2 and TRBJ2-2): EPEVTQTPSHQVTQMGQEVILRCVPISNHLYFYWYRQILGQKVEFLVSFYNNEISEKSEIFDDQFSVERPDGSNFTLKIRSTKLEDSAMYFCASSGEYTGELFFGEGSRLTVL.